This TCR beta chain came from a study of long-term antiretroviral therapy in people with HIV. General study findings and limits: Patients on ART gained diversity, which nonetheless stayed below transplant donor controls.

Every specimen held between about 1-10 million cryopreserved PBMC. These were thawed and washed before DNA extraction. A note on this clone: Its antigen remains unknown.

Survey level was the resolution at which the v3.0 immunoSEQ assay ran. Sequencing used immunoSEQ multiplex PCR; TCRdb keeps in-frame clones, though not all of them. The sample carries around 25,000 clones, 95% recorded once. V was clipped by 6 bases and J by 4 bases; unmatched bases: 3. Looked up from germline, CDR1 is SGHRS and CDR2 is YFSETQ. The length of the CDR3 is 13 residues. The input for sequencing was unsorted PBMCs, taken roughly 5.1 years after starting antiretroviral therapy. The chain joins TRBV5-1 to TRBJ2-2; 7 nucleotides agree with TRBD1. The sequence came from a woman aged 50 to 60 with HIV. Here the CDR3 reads CASKTGSTGELFF. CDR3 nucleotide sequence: TGCGCCAGCAAGACAGGGTCCACCGGGGAGCTGTTTTTT.